This passage covers 25 T cell receptor beta chains from one sample sequenced in a study of blood T cells in healthy people across ages (dated by TCRdb to between 2014 and 2017). Libraries were prepared through 5' RACE. Sequenced on an Illumina HiSeq 2500. A second PCR of roughly 7 to 11 cycles was performed with a sample-barcoded 5' primer and a J-beta primer mix. TCRdb reprocessing: public reads trimmed at Q25 with fastp, clones called with MiXCR, in-frame beta chains kept. Merged by CDR3 protein, the rows form single entries marked with the most common genes and DNA. Recorded for this sample are around 600,000 distinct CDR3 sequences; roughly 48% of them occurred a single time. The ten largest clones capture just under 25% of the sample. Material for sequencing was blood. The receptor set was obtained from a man older than 75 in good health.

The CDR3, as DNA: TGTGCCAGCAGTAGAAGGGACAGGGCGTCAAGCGAGCAGTACTTC. Its protein product is CASSRRDRASSEQYF. The V gene is TRBV27, the J gene TRBJ2-7; 9 bases are shared with TRBD1. The CDR3 sequence is 15 residues long. Germline V gene lookup returns CDR1 MNHEY and CDR2 SMNVEV (reference sequence). The junction had 11 bases not matched to a gene; V was cut back by 5 bases and J by 6 bases.

The chain combines TRBV6-2 or TRBV6-3 with TRBJ1-1, with D possibly TRBD1 on 5 matching bases. CDR1 and CDR2 (germline): MNHEY, SVGEGT. V was pared by 5 bases and J by 0 bases, with 19 bases between. This CDR3 is 17 amino acids long. The CDR3 spells CASSPPWGTSMNTEAFF. CDR3 DNA: TGTGCCAGCAGTCCCCCCTGGGGGACGTCAATGAACACTGAAGCTTTCTTT.

This clonotype appeared a few times. This rearrangement joins TRBV7-9 to TRBJ2-7; D is possibly TRBD2 (5 bases). The CDR3 has 13 amino acids. V was shortened by 6 bases and J by 5 bases, with 14 bases between the two germline ends. Germline values: CDR1 SEHNR, CDR2 FQNEAQ (reference sequence). Here the CDR3 reads CASRGRTSHEQYF. CDR3 sequence (DNA): TGTGCCAGCAGGGGCAGGACTTCCCACGAGCAGTACTTC.

The table lists this clonotype with a few counts. One end of the junction is discordant with germline, which a read error may explain. This rearrangement joins TRBV5-1 to TRBJ1-2, with D perhaps matching TRBD1 (6 bases). The CDR3 has 15 amino acids. Germline values: CDR1 SGHRS, CDR2 YFSETQ. DNA of the CDR3: TGCGCTAGCAGCTTGGACCAGGGGAGCCGGGATGGCTACACCTTC. Its translation: CASSLDQGSRDGYTF. The full variable domain, rest sourced from reference TRBV5-1 and TRBJ1-2, is KAGVTQTPRYLIKTRGQQVTLSCSPISGHRSVSWYQQTPGQGLQFLFEYFSETQRNKGNFPGRFSGRQFSNSRSEMNVSTLELGDSALYLCASSLDQGSRDGYTFGSGTRLTVV.

The V call is TRBV29-1, the J call TRBJ2-7, with 9 bases aligning to TRBD1. Looked up from germline, CDR1 is SQVTM and CDR2 is ANQGSEA. The CDR3 extends over 12 amino acids. CDR3 sequence reads: CATGGQPYEQYF. Written as DNA, the CDR3 is TGCGCTACAGGGGGCCAACCCTACGAGCAGTACTTC.

The chain is built from TRBV5-1 and TRBJ2-1; D gene unclear. The germline gives CDR1 SGHRS, CDR2 YFSETQ. Trimming left V 4 bases short and J 6 bases short, with 14 bases between. There are 14 residues in the CDR3. CDR3 amino acids: CASSIASWSNEQFF. CDR3 sequence (DNA): TGCGCCAGCAGCATAGCCAGTTGGAGCAATGAGCAGTTCTTC.

This clonotype showed up just a few times. The V call is TRBV5-1, the J call TRBJ2-5; 12 bases are a match to TRBD2. J was trimmed by 12 bases and V by 6 bases; bases with no gene match: 12. The CDR3 is 14 residues long. Looked up from germline, CDR1 is SGHRS and CDR2 is YFSETQ. This chain's CDR3 is CASTPLTSGRTKYF. The CDR3 bases are TGCGCCAGCACGCCTTTGACTAGCGGGAGAACGAAGTACTTC. The complete variable domain, with remaining parts taken from reference TRBV5-1 and TRBJ2-5, reads KAGVTQTPRYLIKTRGQQVTLSCSPISGHRSVSWYQQTPGQGLQFLFEYFSETQRNKGNFPGRFSGRQFSNSRSEMNVSTLELGDSALYLCASTPLTSGRTKYFGPGTRLLVL.

V is TRBV7-8 and J is TRBJ2-7; D remains ambiguous. The CDR3 is 14 residues long. Trimming stripped 1 base from V and 5 bases from J, with 12 bases between. CDR1 SGHVS and CDR2 FQNEAQ come from the germline V gene. CDR3 nucleotides: TGTGCCAGCAGCTTAGAATGGTTGGTCAACGAGCAGTACTTC. The encoded protein is CASSLEWLVNEQYF. Together with reference TRBV7-8 and TRBJ2-7, the CDR3 gives the full variable domain: GAGVSQSPRYKVAKRGQDVALRCDPISGHVSLFWYQQALGQGPEFLTYFQNEAQLDKSGLPSDRFFAERPEGSVSTLKIQRTQQEDSAVYLCASSLEWLVNEQYFGPGTRLTVT.

The V and J genes are TRBV7-8 and TRBJ2-4; 8 positions agree with TRBD1. In germline, CDR1 is SGHVS, CDR2 FQNEAQ. V lost 5 bases, J lost 9 bases, and 3 bases stayed unmatched. The CDR3 covers 12 residues. CDR3 sequence reads: CASSTTGGIQYF. DNA of the CDR3: TGTGCCAGCAGCACCACAGGGGGCATTCAGTACTTC.

This clonotype was seen more than once but under ten times. The chain employs TRBV7-2 and TRBJ2-3, with D maybe TRBD2 (6 bases). The V gene lost 4 bases and the J gene lost 5 bases, with 13 bases spanning the gap. Germline V gene data show CDR1 as SGHTA and CDR2 as FQGNSA. The CDR3 is 14 residues long. The CDR3 loop reads CASSYLTAGDTQYF. The CDR3 DNA follows: TGTGCCAGCAGCTATTTGACAGCGGGAGATACGCAGTATTTT.

The rearrangement joins TRBV7-9 to TRBJ2-7, with D perhaps TRBD2 (6 bases). The end of the DNA is better explained by TRBJ2-4, so the J call may be wrong. CDR1 and CDR2 (germline): SEHNR, FQNEAQ (reference sequence). The CDR3 covers 15 residues. In DNA, the CDR3 is TGTGCCAGCAGCTTAGATGCGGGGTTGGGGAACATTCAGTACTTC. Translated: CASSLDAGLGNIQYF.

Sample share makes this clonotype medium-sized. The DNA for the CDR3 is TGTGCCAGCAGCCCAATTGGGCTGGATACGCAGTATTTT. This codes for CASSPIGLDTQYF. The chain carries TRBV6-6 and TRBJ2-3; unclear D gene. The CDR3 spans 13 residues. CDR1 MNHNY and CDR2 SVGAGI come from the germline V gene (reference sequence). The V gene lost 6 bases and the J gene lost 6 bases, with 13 bases spanning the gap.

This clonotype was seen only a few times. The rearrangement joins TRBV7-2 to TRBJ2-7; D ambiguous. Judging by the DNA end, TRBJ2-5 fits better; the J call may be wrong. From germline, CDR1 is SGHTA and CDR2 FQGNSA. This CDR3 has 15 amino acids. The CDR3 DNA reads as TGTGCCAGCAGCTTAGTGCCGGGCCCGGCAGGGACCCAGTACTTC. This codes for CASSLVPGPAGTQYF.

The V gene is TRBV14, the J gene TRBJ2-1; 10 positions agree with TRBD2. The V gene's germline CDR1 is SGHDN and CDR2 FVKESK. V shed 4 bases and J 7 bases; nucleotides not matched to a gene: 13. The CDR3 is made up of 17 amino acids. CDR3 coding DNA: TGTGCCAGCAGCCCGGTCGCAAGTAGCGGGAGGAGGAATGAGCAGTTCTTC. Amino acid sequence: CASSPVASSGRRNEQFF.

This clonotype was seen at least ten times. The chain uses TRBV6-6 and TRBJ2-1; tentative D call: TRBD2 (7 bases). V was cut by 4 bases and J by 10 bases, with 17 bases left in between. This CDR3 spans 14 amino acids. The germline V gene encodes CDR1 MNHNY and CDR2 SVGAGI (reference sequence). CDR3 region: CASSSVRGRVEQFF. The CDR3 DNA sequence: TGTGCCAGCAGTTCAGTTAGGGGGAGGGTGGAGCAGTTCTTC.

V gene TRBV20-1 combines with J gene TRBJ1-5; weak D call: TRBD1 (5 bases). The CDR3 sequence is 14 residues long. Germline loops: CDR1 DFQATT, CDR2 SNEGSKA (reference sequence). The V gene lost 6 bases and the J gene lost 5 bases, with 17 bases spanning the gap. CDR3 DNA: TGCAGTGCCCCGCGGTCCGGGGGAGATCAGCCCCAGCATTTT. Protein product: CSAPRSGGDQPQHF.

This chain joins TRBV20-1 and TRBJ2-5, with D unclear. V was shortened by 5 bases and J by 5 bases, with 12 bases between the two germline ends. Germline-derived CDR1 and CDR2 are DFQATT and SNEGSKA (reference sequence). The CDR3 is made up of 12 amino acids. CDR3 nucleotides: TGCAGTGCTGAAGACCATCTGGAGACCCAGTACTTC. This encodes CSAEDHLETQYF.

The rearrangement joins TRBV20-1 to TRBJ2-6; 9 nucleotides match TRBD2. Germline lookup yields CDR1 DFQATT and CDR2 SNEGSKA (reference sequence). There are 17 residues in the CDR3. The V segment lost 5 bases and the J segment 0 bases; nucleotides outside the gene matches: 8. CDR3 protein: CSAYSSGVSSGANVLTF. The CDR3 bases are TGCAGTGCTTACTCTAGCGGGGTGAGCTCTGGGGCCAACGTCCTGACTTTC.

Only a few counts were recorded for this clonotype. The V and J genes are TRBV20-1 and TRBJ2-6; TRBD2 matches 7 bases. Germline lookup yields CDR1 DFQATT and CDR2 SNEGSKA (reference sequence). The V and J ends lost 1 base and 1 base, in that order; junction bases with no gene match: 10. The CDR3 loop spans 18 amino acids. This CDR3 is CSARVVGEGESGANVLTF. CDR3 coding DNA: TGCAGTGCTAGAGTAGTCGGGGAGGGAGAATCTGGGGCCAACGTCCTGACTTTC.

This clonotype was counted a few times. The CDR3 DNA reads as TGTGCCAGCAGCCGAGAGGACAGGTCGTCCTACGAGCAGTACTTC. It translates to CASSREDRSSYEQYF. The genes are TRBV7-9 and TRBJ2-7; 7 nucleotides align to TRBD1. CDR3 length: 15 amino acids. Germline trimming cut 5 bases from V and 1 base from J; bases unmatched to any gene: 8. Germline V CDR1 and CDR2: SEHNR, FQNEAQ (reference sequence). Together with reference TRBV7-9 and TRBJ2-7, the CDR3 gives the full variable domain: DTGVSQNPRHKITKRGQNVTFRCDPISEHNRLYWYRQTLGQGPEFLTYFQNEAQLEKSRLLSDRFSAERPKGSFSTLEIQRTEQGDSAMYLCASSREDRSSYEQYFGPGTRLTVT.

In its sample, this clonotype was seen a few times. This rearrangement joins TRBV25-1 to TRBJ2-1; D is possibly TRBD1 (6 bases). V lost 6 bases and J 5 bases, leaving 17 bases between the germline ends. This CDR3 comprises 15 residues. CDR1 and CDR2 from the germline V gene are MGHDK and SYGVNS. CDR3 coding DNA: TGTGCCAGCAGCCTCGGACAGCCAAGAGACAATGAGCAGTTCTTC. It codes for CASSLGQPRDNEQFF.

At least ten counts were recorded for this clonotype. This sequence joins TRBV6-5 and TRBJ1-5; D gene ambiguous. Germline V lookup: CDR1 MNHEY, CDR2 SVGAGI. The CDR3 length is 15 residues. Trimming removed 6 bases from V and 3 bases from J, with 15 bases in between. CDR3 residues: CASSPGRSLNQPQHF. The CDR3 region has the DNA TGTGCCAGCAGCCCAGGACGCAGCCTCAATCAGCCCCAGCATTTT.

The chain employs TRBV6-2 or TRBV6-3 and TRBJ1-5, with D perhaps matching TRBD1 (5 bases). V lost 2 bases to trimming and J lost 6 bases, with 14 bases between them. Germline V gives CDR1 MNHEY, CDR2 SVGEGT. The CDR3 length is 15 residues. The CDR3 loop reads CASSYDGGSGQPQHF. CDR3 sequence (DNA): TGTGCCAGCAGTTACGATGGGGGTAGCGGTCAGCCCCAGCATTTT.

As to this clonotype: A much more abundant neighbour one base away suggests this may be a read error. The chain carries TRBV7-6 and TRBJ1-6, with TRBD1 matching over 7 bases. Germline V lookup: CDR1 SGHVS, CDR2 FNYEAQ. The CDR3 contains 14 residues. In DNA, the CDR3 is TGTGCCAGCAGCTTAGGACAGGGTAGTTCACCCCCCCACTTT. Residues: CASSLGQGSSPPHF.

This clonotype has a count of ten or more. The V and J genes are TRBV6-5 and TRBJ1-6; 8 bases are a match to TRBD1. The CDR3 runs 15 residues. V lost 4 bases to trimming and J lost 8 bases; unmatched junction nucleotides: 7. Germline loops: CDR1 MNHEY, CDR2 SVGAGI. The CDR3 bases are TGTGCCAGCAGTTTAAACAGGGGGAGAGATTCACCCCTCCACTTT. It translates to CASSLNRGRDSPLHF.